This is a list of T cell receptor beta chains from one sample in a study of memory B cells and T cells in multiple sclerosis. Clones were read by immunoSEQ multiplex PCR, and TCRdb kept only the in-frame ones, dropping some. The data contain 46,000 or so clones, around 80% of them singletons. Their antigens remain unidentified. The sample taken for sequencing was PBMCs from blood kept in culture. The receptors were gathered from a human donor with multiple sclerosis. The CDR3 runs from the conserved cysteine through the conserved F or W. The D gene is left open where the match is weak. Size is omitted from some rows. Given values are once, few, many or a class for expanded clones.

DNA: TGTGCCTGCCGACGGATATCGAACACCGGGGAGCTGTTTTTT
CDR3: CACRRISNTGELFF
J: TRBJ2-2
D: -
length: 14
size: -
V: TRBV30

DNA: TGTGCCAGTAGTATAGATTACTCCCCCGGCCCGGGGGCAAACGAGCAGTACTTC
CDR3: CASSIDYSPGPGANEQYF
J: TRBJ2-7
D: -
length: 18
size: -
V: TRBV19

DNA: TGTGCCAGCAGCGTAGGTCAGGGAAACTATGGCTACACCTTC
CDR3: CASSVGQGNYGYTF
J: TRBJ1-2
D: -
length: 14
size: -
V: TRBV9

DNA: TGTGCCAGCAGCGTAGGCGGGGGCCTAAACTATGGCTACACCTTC
CDR3: CASSVGGGLNYGYTF
J: TRBJ1-2
D: -
length: 15
size: -
V: TRBV2

DNA: TGTGCCAGCAGCCGAGCCCGATGGGGCGGCACTGAAGCTTTCTTT
CDR3: CASSRARWGGTEAFF
J: TRBJ1-1
D: -
length: 15
size: -
V: TRBV14

DNA: TGTGCCAGCAGCGTAGCCGGGGGGGCCTCCTACAATGAGCAGTTCTTC
CDR3: CASSVAGGASYNEQFF
J: TRBJ2-1
D: TRBD2
length: 16
size: -
V: TRBV9

DNA: TGTGCCAGCAGGGACTTGGATGAGAATCAGCCCCAGCATTTT
CDR3: CASRDLDENQPQHF
J: TRBJ1-5
D: -
length: 14
size: -
V: TRBV2

DNA: TGTGCCAGTAGTGTTGGACAGGGGAACACTGAAGCTTTCTTT
CDR3: CASSVGQGNTEAFF
J: TRBJ1-1
D: TRBD1
length: 14
size: -
V: TRBV19

DNA: TGTGCCAGCAGCCCCGGGGACCTGAACACTGAAGCTTTCTTT
CDR3: CASSPGDLNTEAFF
J: TRBJ1-1
D: -
length: 14
size: -
V: TRBV2

DNA: TGCGCCAGCAGCTTGCAGGGGTGGGTCGAGCAGTACTTC
CDR3: CASSLQGWVEQYF
J: TRBJ2-7
D: -
length: 13
size: -
V: TRBV5-1

DNA: TGTGCCAGAAGCTCGCCCGTACACGAGCAGTACTTC
CDR3: CARSSPVHEQYF
J: TRBJ2-7
D: -
length: 12
size: -
V: TRBV5-3

DNA: TGTGCCAGCAGCTCGGGGACAGGGGGCACCGGGGAGCTGTTTTTT
CDR3: CASSSGTGGTGELFF
J: TRBJ2-2
D: TRBD1
length: 15
size: -
V: TRBV7-3

DNA: TGTGCCAGCAGTCCCCCCGGACTAGCGGGGGCCGGGGAGACCCAGTACTTC
CDR3: CASSPPGLAGAGETQYF
J: TRBJ2-5
D: TRBD2
length: 17
size: -
V: TRBV28

DNA: TGTGCCAGCAGCCGATATTACGACTCGAACACTGAAGCTTTCTTT
CDR3: CASSRYYDSNTEAFF
J: TRBJ1-1
D: -
length: 15
size: -
V: TRBV11-2

DNA: TGTGCCAGCAGCGTAGGGTTCGGGACCCAGTACTTC
CDR3: CASSVGFGTQYF
J: TRBJ2-5
D: -
length: 12
size: -
V: TRBV9

DNA: TGTGCCAGCAGTTACTCGCAGAATCCACAGGGAGTGGGCTACACCTTC
CDR3: CASSYSQNPQGVGYTF
J: TRBJ1-2
D: -
length: 16
size: -
V: TRBV6-5

DNA: TGTGCCAGCAGCGCCGATGGGGAGCGCGGCTACACCTTC
CDR3: CASSADGERGYTF
J: TRBJ1-2
D: -
length: 13
size: medium-sized
V: TRBV7-9

DNA: TGTGCCAGCAGCTTGTCGCGGGGGGGCTTCTCAGATACGCAGTATTTT
CDR3: CASSLSRGGFSDTQYF
J: TRBJ2-3
D: TRBD2
length: 16
size: -
V: TRBV5-5

DNA: TGTGCCAGCGGGGCAGTTCAAGGCTACACCTTC
CDR3: CASGAVQGYTF
J: TRBJ1-2
D: -
length: 11
size: -
V: TRBV6-5

DNA: TGTGCCAGCGGAACATCCCCAGGGACTCCTAATTCACCCCTCCACTTT
CDR3: CASGTSPGTPNSPLHF
J: TRBJ1-6
D: -
length: 16
size: -
V: TRBV7-2

DNA: TGTGCCTGGAGTGTTCTAGGGGGTCAACCTTACGAGCAGTACTTC
CDR3: CAWSVLGGQPYEQYF
J: TRBJ2-7
D: -
length: 15
size: once
V: TRBV30

DNA: TGTGCCAGCAGATCCGAGGGGGACAGGGGGCGAAACACCATATATTTT
CDR3: CASRSEGDRGRNTIYF
J: TRBJ1-3
D: TRBD1
length: 16
size: -
V: TRBV7-2

DNA: TGTGCCAGCAGAGGTCAGGGGGCACGCTATGGCTACACCTTC
CDR3: CASRGQGARYGYTF
J: TRBJ1-2
D: TRBD1
length: 14
size: once
V: TRBV27

DNA: TGTGCCAGTAGCCCCCAGCCCCAAGAGACCCAGTACTTC
CDR3: CASSPQPQETQYF
J: TRBJ2-5
D: -
length: 13
size: -
V: TRBV19

DNA: TGTGCCAGTAGTATCTCAGCGGGGGACTCCTACGAGCAGTACTTC
CDR3: CASSISAGDSYEQYF
J: TRBJ2-7
D: TRBD2
length: 15
size: -
V: TRBV19

DNA: TGCGCCAGCAGCTTCCGGGGACGGAACATGAACACTGAAGCTTTCTTT
CDR3: CASSFRGRNMNTEAFF
J: TRBJ1-1
D: -
length: 16
size: -
V: TRBV5-1

DNA: TGTGCCTGGTCCGTCCCGGGACAGGTTAACACTGAAGCTTTCTTT
CDR3: CAWSVPGQVNTEAFF
J: TRBJ1-1
D: TRBD1
length: 15
size: -
V: TRBV30

DNA: TGTGCCAGCAGCCCCGGCCTATCGGACACTGAAGCTTTCTTT
CDR3: CASSPGLSDTEAFF
J: TRBJ1-1
D: -
length: 14
size: -
V: TRBV11-3

DNA: TGCGCCAGCAGCTCCCTAATGACAGGGATGAACACTGAAGCTTTCTTT
CDR3: CASSSLMTGMNTEAFF
J: TRBJ1-1
D: TRBD1
length: 16
size: -
V: TRBV5-1

DNA: TGTGCCAGCAGCTTGAGTCACACAGATACGCAGTATTTT
CDR3: CASSLSHTDTQYF
J: TRBJ2-3
D: -
length: 13
size: few
V: TRBV5-6

DNA: TGTGCCAGCAGCCAAGGGTACGCGACTAGCGGGGGGCAGGAGACCCAGTACTTC
CDR3: CASSQGYATSGGQETQYF
J: TRBJ2-5
D: TRBD2
length: 18
size: -
V: TRBV4-2

DNA: TGTGCCAGTAGCCAGGGCGACTATGGCTACACCTTC
CDR3: CASSQGDYGYTF
J: TRBJ1-2
D: -
length: 12
size: -
V: TRBV19

DNA: TGCGCCAGCGAGGACTGGGATGATGAGCAGTTCTTC
CDR3: CASEDWDDEQFF
J: TRBJ2-1
D: -
length: 12
size: -
V: TRBV10-2

DNA: TGTGCCAGCAGCTCGGTTGGGCGAGACACTGAAGCTTTCTTT
CDR3: CASSSVGRDTEAFF
J: TRBJ1-1
D: -
length: 14
size: -
V: TRBV2

DNA: TGCGCCAGCAGCCAAGGTGATGGGGGTGGTAATGAAAAACTGTTTTTT
CDR3: CASSQGDGGGNEKLFF
J: TRBJ1-4
D: -
length: 16
size: -
V: TRBV4-1

DNA: TGTGCCACCCAGGGGGCGAATGAGCAGTTCTTC
CDR3: CATQGANEQFF
J: TRBJ2-1
D: TRBD1
length: 11
size: -
V: TRBV6-5

DNA: TGTGCCAGCAGGATACAGGGAGGGACTTCCGGGGAGCTGTTTTTT
CDR3: CASRIQGGTSGELFF
J: TRBJ2-2
D: -
length: 15
size: -
V: TRBV6-1

DNA: TGTGCCAGCAGTGAACACAGGAACTACGAGCAGTACTTC
CDR3: CASSEHRNYEQYF
J: TRBJ2-7
D: -
length: 13
size: -
V: TRBV6-5

DNA: TGTGCCAGCAGCTTACCAGGGGATTTAGCTGGAAACACCATATATTTT
CDR3: CASSLPGDLAGNTIYF
J: TRBJ1-3
D: -
length: 16
size: -
V: TRBV7-9

DNA: TGTGCCAGCAGTTCCGAGGGCGCATGGGGTCAGCCCCAGCATTTT
CDR3: CASSSEGAWGQPQHF
J: TRBJ1-5
D: -
length: 15
size: -
V: TRBV27

DNA: TGCGCCAGCAGCTTGGGTCAGGGGAGCTATGGCTACACCTTC
CDR3: CASSLGQGSYGYTF
J: TRBJ1-2
D: -
length: 14
size: -
V: TRBV5-1

DNA: TGTGCCATCAGTGATCGCGGGACGAGGAAAGAAAAACTGTTTTTT
CDR3: CAISDRGTRKEKLFF
J: TRBJ1-4
D: -
length: 15
size: -
V: TRBV10-3

DNA: TGTGCCAGCAGTTACTCGAGTCGGGGGATCACAGATACGCAGTATTTT
CDR3: CASSYSSRGITDTQYF
J: TRBJ2-3
D: -
length: 16
size: -
V: TRBV6-6

DNA: TGTGCCAGCAGCCCGGCGAGGGCGGGCGAGCAGTACTTC
CDR3: CASSPARAGEQYF
J: TRBJ2-7
D: -
length: 13
size: -
V: TRBV11-2

DNA: TGTGCCAGCAGTGAAGGACAGGGGGGACATTACGAGCAGTACTTC
CDR3: CASSEGQGGHYEQYF
J: TRBJ2-7
D: TRBD1
length: 15
size: -
V: TRBV6-1

DNA: TGTGCCAGCTCATCCCTTACTAGCGGGGCTCAGGGTCGGCAGTATTTT
CDR3: CASSSLTSGAQGRQYF
J: TRBJ2-3
D: TRBD2
length: 16
size: -
V: TRBV18

DNA: TGTGCCAGCAGTTCCCCGTGGAGCGGGGGCTACGAGCAGTACTTC
CDR3: CASSSPWSGGYEQYF
J: TRBJ2-7
D: TRBD2
length: 15
size: -
V: TRBV28

DNA: TGTGCCAGCAGCGACACAGGCCGGGATAATTCACCCCTCCACTTT
CDR3: CASSDTGRDNSPLHF
J: TRBJ1-6
D: -
length: 15
size: -
V: TRBV9

DNA: TGCGCCAGCAGCACGGGACAACCAAACACTGAAGCTTTCTTT
CDR3: CASSTGQPNTEAFF
J: TRBJ1-1
D: -
length: 14
size: -
V: TRBV5-1

DNA: TGTGCCAGCAGGGAGGGCGAGGACACCGGGGAGCTGTTTTTT
CDR3: CASREGEDTGELFF
J: TRBJ2-2
D: -
length: 14
size: -
V: TRBV6-9

DNA: TGTGCCAGCAGCTTGGGGGGGCGGGATCAGCCCCAGCATTTT
CDR3: CASSLGGRDQPQHF
J: TRBJ1-5
D: -
length: 14
size: -
V: TRBV7-2